The 5 T cell receptor beta chains given below trace back to one sample, sequenced in a study of T-cell reconstitution after alpha-beta-depleted transplantation in children. Unique molecular identifiers were used to barcode this TCRbeta library. One entry per CDR3 protein, called by TCRdb with MiXCR from the PCR reads. The sample lists 900,000 or so distinct CDR3 sequences, 15% to 20% occurring once. The sequencing used PBMCs, mostly from graft donor cells, collected 360 days after TCRalphabeta/CD19-depleted stem cell transplant. All receptors derive from a male patient younger than 18 who had a stem cell transplant for acute lymphoblastic leukemia, so the T cells may come from the graft donor.

This clonotype was recorded a few times. The chain is built from TRBV4-1 and TRBJ2-1, with TRBD1 identical over 9 bases. V shed 2 bases and J 5 bases; nucleotides not matched to a gene: 4. CDR3 length: 15 amino acids. Germline-derived CDR1 and CDR2 are MGHRA and YSYEKL. The CDR3 region is CASSQRGQGHNEQFF. As DNA, the CDR3 is TGCGCCAGCAGCCAACGCGGACAGGGGCACAATGAGCAGTTCTTC.

The rearrangement uses TRBV29-1 and TRBJ2-7; D may be TRBD2 (7 bases). CDR3 size: 14 residues. Germline V gives CDR1 SQVTM, CDR2 ANQGSEA. Trimming pared 3 bases from V and 0 bases from J, leaving 12 bases between. The CDR3 is CSVDAGASSYEQYF. The DNA for the CDR3 is TGCAGCGTTGATGCGGGGGCAAGCTCCTACGAGCAGTACTTC.

This clonotype was seen a few times. The genes are TRBV9 and TRBJ1-1; 8 positions match TRBD1. This CDR3 has 17 residues. V trimming: 3 bases; J trimming: 3 bases; junction bases outside the gene matches: 13. Germline V gene sequence: CDR1 SGDLS, CDR2 YYNGEE. CDR3 amino acids: CASSEGTGSLSYTEAFF. The CDR3 bases are TGTGCCAGCAGCGAGGGGACAGGTTCATTGTCGTACACTGAAGCTTTCTTT. The complete variable domain, with remaining parts taken from reference TRBV9 and TRBJ1-1, reads DSGVTQTPKHLITATGQRVTLRCSPRSGDLSVYWYQQSLDQGLQFLIQYYNGEERAKGNILERFSAQQFPDLHSELNLSSLELGDSALYFCASSEGTGSLSYTEAFFGQGTRLTVV.

This clonotype occurred a few times. This chain links TRBV20-1 with TRBJ2-3; 8 bases fit TRBD2. The CDR3 contains 15 residues. J lost 4 bases, V lost 6 bases, and 12 bases had no gene match. CDR1 is DFQATT and CDR2 is SNEGSKA in the germline V gene (reference sequence). Written as DNA, the CDR3 is TGCAGTGCGGAGTCCGGGACTAGTGTTGCAGATACGCAGTATTTT. It translates to CSAESGTSVADTQYF.

This rearrangement joins TRBV24-1 to TRBJ2-7, with D possibly matching TRBD1 (9 bases). The CDR3 spans 18 residues. Trimming left V 7 bases short and J 1 base short, with 25 bases between. In germline, CDR1 is KGHDR, CDR2 SFDVKD. The CDR3 sequence is CATSPGQGLTSGSYEQYF. In nucleotides, the CDR3 is TGTGCCACCAGCCCGGGACAGGGTTTAACTAGCGGATCCTACGAGCAGTACTTC.